The entry below gives a single TCR beta chain sequence along with its context. The antigen is unknown. This sample stems from a study of regulatory T cells in long-lasting Graves disease. Study-level results: Persistent Graves' patients showed a TCR diversity that was lower than that of newly diagnosed ones.

CDR1 SGHTA and CDR2 FQGTGA come from the germline V gene. The V gene lost 5 bases and the J gene lost 1 base, with 10 bases spanning the gap. This CDR3 is built from 14 residues. Time point of the sample: newly diagnosed GD, antithyroid drugs for less than 3 months. PBMC RNA was the source of the TCR library. Construction of the TCR beta libraries employed iRepertoire HTBI primers in conjunction with Arm-PCR of CDR3 regions. In TCRdb, the multiplex PCR reads were re-called with MiXCR into one record per CDR3 protein. Of 530,000 or so distinct CDR3 sequences listed, about 16% are singletons. The sample also formed part of further work on T cells in Graves' hyperthyroidism and ophthalmopathy. That report adds: Stability of Graves' hyperthyroidism was defined as absent ophthalmopathy progression within 18 months.

The chain couples TRBV7-3 to TRBJ2-3; a weak D match, TRBD1 (6 bases). The sample was peripheral blood mononuclear cells (PBMCs), taken at new diagnosis, from a patient treated with antithyroid drugs. The TCR originated in a man aged 18 to 29 with Graves disease. DNA of the CDR3: TGTGCCAGCAGCCTGGGACACGGCACAGATACGCAGTATTTT. Protein product: CASSLGHGTDTQYF.